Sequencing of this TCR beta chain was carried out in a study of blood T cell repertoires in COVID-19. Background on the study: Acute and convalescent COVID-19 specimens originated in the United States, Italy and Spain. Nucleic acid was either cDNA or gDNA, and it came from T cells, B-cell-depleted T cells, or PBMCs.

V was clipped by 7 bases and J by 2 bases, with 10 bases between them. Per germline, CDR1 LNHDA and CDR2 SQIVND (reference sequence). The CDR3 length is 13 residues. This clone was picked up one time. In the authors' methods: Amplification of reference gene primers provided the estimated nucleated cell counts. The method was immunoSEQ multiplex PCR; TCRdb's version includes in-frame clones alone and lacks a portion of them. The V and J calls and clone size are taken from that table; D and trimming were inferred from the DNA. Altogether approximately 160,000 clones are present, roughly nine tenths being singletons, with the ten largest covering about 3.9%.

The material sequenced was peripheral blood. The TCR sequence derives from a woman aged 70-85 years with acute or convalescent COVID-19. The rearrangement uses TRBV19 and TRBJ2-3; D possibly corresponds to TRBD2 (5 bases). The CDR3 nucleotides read TGTGCCAGTAACGAGCGGTTCACAGATACGCAGTATTTT. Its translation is CASNERFTDTQYF.